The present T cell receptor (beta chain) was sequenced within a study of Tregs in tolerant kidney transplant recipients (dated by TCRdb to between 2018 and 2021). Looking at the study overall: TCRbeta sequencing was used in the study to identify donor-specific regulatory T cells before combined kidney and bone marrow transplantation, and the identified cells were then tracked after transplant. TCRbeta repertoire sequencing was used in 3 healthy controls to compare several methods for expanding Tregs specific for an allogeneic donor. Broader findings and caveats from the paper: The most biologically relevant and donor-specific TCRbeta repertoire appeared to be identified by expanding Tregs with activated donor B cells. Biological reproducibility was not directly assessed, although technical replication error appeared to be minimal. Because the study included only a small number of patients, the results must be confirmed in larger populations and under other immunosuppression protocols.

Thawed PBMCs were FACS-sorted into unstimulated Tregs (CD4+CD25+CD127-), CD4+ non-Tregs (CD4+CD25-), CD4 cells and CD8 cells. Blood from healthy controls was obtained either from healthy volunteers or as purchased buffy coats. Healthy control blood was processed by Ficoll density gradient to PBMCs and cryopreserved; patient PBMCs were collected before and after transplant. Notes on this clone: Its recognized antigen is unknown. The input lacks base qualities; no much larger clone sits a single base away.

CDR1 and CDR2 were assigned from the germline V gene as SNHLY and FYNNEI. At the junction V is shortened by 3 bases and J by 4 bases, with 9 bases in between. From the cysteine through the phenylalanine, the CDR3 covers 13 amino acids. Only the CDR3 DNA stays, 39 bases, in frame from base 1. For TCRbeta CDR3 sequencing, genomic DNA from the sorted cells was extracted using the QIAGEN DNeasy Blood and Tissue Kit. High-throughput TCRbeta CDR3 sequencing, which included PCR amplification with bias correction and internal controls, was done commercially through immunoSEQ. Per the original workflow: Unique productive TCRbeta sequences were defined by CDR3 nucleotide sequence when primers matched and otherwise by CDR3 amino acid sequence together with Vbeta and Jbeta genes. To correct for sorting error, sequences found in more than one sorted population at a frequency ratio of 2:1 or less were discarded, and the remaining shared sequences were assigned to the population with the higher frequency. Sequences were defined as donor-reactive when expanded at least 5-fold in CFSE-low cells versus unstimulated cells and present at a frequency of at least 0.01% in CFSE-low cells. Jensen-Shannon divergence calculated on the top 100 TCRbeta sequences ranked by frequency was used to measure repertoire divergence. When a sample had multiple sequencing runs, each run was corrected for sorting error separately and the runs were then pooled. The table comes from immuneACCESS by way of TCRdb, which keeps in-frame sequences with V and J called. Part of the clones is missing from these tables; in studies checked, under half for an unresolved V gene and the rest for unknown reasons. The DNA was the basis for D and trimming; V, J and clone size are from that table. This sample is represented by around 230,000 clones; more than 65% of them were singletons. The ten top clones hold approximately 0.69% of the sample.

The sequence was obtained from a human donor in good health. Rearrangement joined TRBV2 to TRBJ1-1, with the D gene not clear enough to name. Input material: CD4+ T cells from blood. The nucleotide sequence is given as TGTGCCAGCAGTGAGGAGTCTGGCACTGAAGCTTTCTTT. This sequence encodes CASSEESGTEAFF.